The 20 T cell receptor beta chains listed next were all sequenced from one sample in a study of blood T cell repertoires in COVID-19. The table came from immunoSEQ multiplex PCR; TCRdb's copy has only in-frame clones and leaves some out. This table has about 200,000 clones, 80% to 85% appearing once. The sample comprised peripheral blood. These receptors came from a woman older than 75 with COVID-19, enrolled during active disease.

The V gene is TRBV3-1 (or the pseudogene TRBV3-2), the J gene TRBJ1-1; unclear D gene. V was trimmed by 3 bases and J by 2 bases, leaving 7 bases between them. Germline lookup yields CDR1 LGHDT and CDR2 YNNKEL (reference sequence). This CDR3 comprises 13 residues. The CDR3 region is CASSHGVNTEAFF. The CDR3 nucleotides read TGTGCCAGCAGCCACGGGGTAAACACTGAAGCTTTCTTT.

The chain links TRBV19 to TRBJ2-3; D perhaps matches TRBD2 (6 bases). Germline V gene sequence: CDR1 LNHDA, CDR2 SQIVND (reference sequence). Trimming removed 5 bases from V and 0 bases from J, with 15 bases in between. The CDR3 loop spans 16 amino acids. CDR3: CASSHPAGTSTDTQYF. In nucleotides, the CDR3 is TGTGCCAGTAGTCACCCCGCCGGGACTAGCACAGATACGCAGTATTTT. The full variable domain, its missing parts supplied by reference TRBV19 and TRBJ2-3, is DGGITQSPKYLFRKEGQNVTLSCEQNLNHDAMYWYRQDPGQGLRLIYYSQIVNDFQKGDIAEGYSVSREKKESFPLTVTSAQKNPTAFYLCASSHPAGTSTDTQYFGPGTRLTVL.

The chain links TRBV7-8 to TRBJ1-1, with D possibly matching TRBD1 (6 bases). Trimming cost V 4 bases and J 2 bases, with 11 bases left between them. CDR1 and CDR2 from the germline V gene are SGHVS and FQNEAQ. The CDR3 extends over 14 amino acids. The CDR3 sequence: CASSSGTFNTEAFF. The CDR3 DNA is TGTGCCAGCAGCTCGGGGACATTTAACACTGAAGCTTTCTTT.

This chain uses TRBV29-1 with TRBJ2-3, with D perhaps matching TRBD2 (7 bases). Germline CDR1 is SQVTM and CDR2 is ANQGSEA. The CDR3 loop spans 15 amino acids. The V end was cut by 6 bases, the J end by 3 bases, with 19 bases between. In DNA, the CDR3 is TGCAGCGTCCACAAGGGGGGAGGGCCGACAGATACGCAGTATTTT. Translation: CSVHKGGGPTDTQYF.

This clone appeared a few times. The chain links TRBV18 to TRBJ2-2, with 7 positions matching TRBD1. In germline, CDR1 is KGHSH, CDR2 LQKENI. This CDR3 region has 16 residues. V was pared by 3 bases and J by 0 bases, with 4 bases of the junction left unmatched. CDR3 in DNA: TGTGCCAGCTCACCTCGACAGGGATCGAACACCGGGGAGCTGTTTTTT. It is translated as CASSPRQGSNTGELFF.

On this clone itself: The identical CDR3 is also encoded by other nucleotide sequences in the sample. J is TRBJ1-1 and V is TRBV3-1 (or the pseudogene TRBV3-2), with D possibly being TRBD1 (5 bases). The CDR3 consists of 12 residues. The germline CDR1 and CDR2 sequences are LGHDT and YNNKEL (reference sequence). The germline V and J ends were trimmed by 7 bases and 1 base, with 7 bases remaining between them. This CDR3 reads CASTGRNTEAFF. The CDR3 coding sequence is TGTGCCAGCACAGGGCGGAACACTGAAGCTTTCTTT.

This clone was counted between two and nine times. The CDR3 is CASSPTGDSGNTIYF. CDR3 nucleotide sequence: TGTGCCAGCAGCCCGACAGGGGACTCTGGAAACACCATATATTTT. The J gene is TRBJ1-3, the V gene TRBV7-2; 8 positions agree with TRBD1. V shed 5 bases, J shed 0 bases, and the junction held 3 bases outside the gene matches. CDR3 length: 15 residues. Germline V CDR1 and CDR2: SGHTA, FQGNSA.

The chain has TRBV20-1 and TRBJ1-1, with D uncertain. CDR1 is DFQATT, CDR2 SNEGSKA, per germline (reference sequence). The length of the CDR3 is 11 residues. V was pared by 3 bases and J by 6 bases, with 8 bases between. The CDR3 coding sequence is TGCAGTGCTAGCGCGCAACCTGAAGCTTTCTTT. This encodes CSASAQPEAFF.

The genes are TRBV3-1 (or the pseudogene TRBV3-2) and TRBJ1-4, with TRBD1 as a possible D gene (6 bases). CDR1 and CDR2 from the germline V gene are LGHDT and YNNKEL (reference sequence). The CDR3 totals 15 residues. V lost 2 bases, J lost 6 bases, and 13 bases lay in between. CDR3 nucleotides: TGTGCCAGCAGCCAAACCGGAAAGGGGGATGAAAAACTGTTTTTT. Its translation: CASSQTGKGDEKLFF.

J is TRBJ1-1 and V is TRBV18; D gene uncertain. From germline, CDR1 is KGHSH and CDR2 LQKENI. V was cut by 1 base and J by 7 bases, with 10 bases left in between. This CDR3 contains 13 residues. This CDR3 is CASSPRAALEAFF. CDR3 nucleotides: TGTGCCAGCTCACCACGGGCAGCACTTGAAGCTTTCTTT.

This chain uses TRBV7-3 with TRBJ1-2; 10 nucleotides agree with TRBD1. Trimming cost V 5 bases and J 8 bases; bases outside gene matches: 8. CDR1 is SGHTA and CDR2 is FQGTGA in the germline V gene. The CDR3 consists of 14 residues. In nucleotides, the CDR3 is TGTGCCAGCAGCCCCACGACAGGGGGCGTCGGCTACACCTTC. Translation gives CASSPTTGGVGYTF.

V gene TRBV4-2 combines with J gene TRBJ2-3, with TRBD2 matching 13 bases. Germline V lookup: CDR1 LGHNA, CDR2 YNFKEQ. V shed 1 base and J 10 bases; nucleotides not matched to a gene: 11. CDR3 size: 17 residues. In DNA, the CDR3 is TGTGCCAGCAGCCAAGGGGGCGGGACTAGCGGGGTAGGGGCGCAGTATTTT. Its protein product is CASSQGGGTSGVGAQYF.

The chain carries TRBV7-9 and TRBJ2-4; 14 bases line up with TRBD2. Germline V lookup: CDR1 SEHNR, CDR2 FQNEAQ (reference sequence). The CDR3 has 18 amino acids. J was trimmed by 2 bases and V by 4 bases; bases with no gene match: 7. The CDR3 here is CASSSSGLAGGPKNIQYF. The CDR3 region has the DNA TGTGCCAGCAGCTCCTCCGGACTAGCGGGAGGACCCAAAAACATTCAGTACTTC.

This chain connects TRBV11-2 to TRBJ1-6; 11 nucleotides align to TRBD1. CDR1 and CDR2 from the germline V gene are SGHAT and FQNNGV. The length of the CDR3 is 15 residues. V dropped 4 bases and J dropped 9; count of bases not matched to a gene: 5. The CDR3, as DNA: TGTGCCAGCAGCTCCACCGGGACAGGGGGTTCACCCCTCCACTTT. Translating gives CASSSTGTGGSPLHF.

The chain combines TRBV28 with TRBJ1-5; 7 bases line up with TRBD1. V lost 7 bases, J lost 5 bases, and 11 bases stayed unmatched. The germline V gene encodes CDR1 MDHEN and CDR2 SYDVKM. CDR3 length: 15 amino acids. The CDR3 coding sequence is TGTGCCAGCACCACCTTGGACAGGAGGGATCAGCCCCAGCATTTT. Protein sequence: CASTTLDRRDQPQHF.

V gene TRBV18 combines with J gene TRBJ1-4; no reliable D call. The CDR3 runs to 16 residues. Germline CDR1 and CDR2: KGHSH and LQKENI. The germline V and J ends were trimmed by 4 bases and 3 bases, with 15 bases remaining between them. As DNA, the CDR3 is TGTGCCAGCTCACTCACCCGCACGGGTTCTAATGAAAAACTGTTTTTT. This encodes CASSLTRTGSNEKLFF.

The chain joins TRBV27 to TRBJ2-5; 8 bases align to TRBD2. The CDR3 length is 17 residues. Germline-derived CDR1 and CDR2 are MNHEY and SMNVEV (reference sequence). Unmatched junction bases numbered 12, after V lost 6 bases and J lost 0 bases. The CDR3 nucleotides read TGTGCCAGCAGACCCTTCTCGGGAGGGACGTACCAAGAGACCCAGTACTTC. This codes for CASRPFSGGTYQETQYF.

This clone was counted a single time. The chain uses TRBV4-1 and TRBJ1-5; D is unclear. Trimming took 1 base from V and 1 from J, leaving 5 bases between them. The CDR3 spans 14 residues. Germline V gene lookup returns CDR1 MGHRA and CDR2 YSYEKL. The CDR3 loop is CASSQGLSNQPQHF. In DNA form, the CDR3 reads TGCGCCAGCAGCCAAGGACTCAGCAATCAGCCCCAGCATTTT.

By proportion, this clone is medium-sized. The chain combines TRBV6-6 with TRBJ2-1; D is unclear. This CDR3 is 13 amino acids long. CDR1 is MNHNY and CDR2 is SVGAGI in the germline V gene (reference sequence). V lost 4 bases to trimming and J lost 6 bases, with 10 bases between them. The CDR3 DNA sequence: TGTGCCAGCAGTTGGGCGTCCACCAATGAGCAGTTCTTC. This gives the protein CASSWASTNEQFF.

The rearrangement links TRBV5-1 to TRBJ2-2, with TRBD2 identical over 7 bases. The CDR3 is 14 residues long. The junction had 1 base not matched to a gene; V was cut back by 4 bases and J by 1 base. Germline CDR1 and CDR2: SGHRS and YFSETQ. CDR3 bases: TGCGCCAGCAGCGGCGGGGGGAACACCGGGGAGCTGTTTTTT. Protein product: CASSGGGNTGELFF.